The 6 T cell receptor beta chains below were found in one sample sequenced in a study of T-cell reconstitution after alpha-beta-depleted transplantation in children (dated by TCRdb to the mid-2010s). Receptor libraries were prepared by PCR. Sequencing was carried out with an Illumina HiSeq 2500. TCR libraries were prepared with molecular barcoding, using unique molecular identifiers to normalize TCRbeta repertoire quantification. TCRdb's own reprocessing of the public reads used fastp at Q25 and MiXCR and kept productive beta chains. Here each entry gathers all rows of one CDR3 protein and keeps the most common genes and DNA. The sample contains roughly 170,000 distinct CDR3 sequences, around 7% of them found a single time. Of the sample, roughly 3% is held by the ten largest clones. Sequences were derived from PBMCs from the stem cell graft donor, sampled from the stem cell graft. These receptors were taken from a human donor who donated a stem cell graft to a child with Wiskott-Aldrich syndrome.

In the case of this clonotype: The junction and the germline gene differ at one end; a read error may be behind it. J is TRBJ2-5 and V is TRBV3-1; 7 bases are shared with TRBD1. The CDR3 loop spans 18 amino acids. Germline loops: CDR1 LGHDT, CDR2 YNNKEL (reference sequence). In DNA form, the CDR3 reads TGTACCAGCAGCCAGTGGAGACAGGGCCTCCCATTTCAAGAGACCCAGTACTTC. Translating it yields CTSSQWRQGLPFQETQYF.

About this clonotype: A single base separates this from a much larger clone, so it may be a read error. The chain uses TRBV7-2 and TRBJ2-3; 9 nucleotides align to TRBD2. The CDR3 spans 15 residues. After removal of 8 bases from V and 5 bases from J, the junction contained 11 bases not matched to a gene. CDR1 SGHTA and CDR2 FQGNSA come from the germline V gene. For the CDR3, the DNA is TGTGCCAGCCATCATAGCGGGAGCATGGTAGATACGCAGTATTTT. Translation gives CASHHSGSMVDTQYF.

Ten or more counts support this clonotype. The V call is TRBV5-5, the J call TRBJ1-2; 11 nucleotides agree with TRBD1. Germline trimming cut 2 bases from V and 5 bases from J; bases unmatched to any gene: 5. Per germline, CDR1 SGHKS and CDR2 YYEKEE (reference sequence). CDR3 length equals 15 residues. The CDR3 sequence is CASSFSGTGGYGYTF. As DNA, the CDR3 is TGTGCCAGCAGCTTCTCCGGGACAGGGGGATATGGCTACACCTTC.

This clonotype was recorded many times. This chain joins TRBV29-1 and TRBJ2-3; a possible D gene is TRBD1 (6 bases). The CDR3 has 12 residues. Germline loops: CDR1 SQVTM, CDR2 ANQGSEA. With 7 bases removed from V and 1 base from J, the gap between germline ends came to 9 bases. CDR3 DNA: TGCAGCGAACGGACAGGCACAGATACGCAGTATTTT. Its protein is CSERTGTDTQYF.

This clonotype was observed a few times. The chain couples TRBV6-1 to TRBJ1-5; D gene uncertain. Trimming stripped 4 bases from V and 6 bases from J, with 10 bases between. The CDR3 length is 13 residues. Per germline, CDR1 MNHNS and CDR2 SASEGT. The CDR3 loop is CASSVKWGQPQHF. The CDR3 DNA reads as TGTGCCAGCAGTGTTAAGTGGGGTCAGCCCCAGCATTTT.

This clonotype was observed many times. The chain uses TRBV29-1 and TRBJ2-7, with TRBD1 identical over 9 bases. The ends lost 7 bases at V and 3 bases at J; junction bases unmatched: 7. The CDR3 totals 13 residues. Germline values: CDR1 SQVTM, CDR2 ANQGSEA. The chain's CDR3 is CSGGTGTGYEQYF. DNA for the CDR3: TGCAGCGGGGGGACAGGGACGGGCTACGAGCAGTACTTC.